The rows below give T cell receptor beta chains drawn from one sample of a study of CD8 T cells in Susac syndrome. TCRdb reprocessed the immunoSEQ multiplex PCR reads via MiXCR and lists one record per CDR3 protein. The sample holds some 240,000 distinct CDR3 sequences, about 96% seen once. The material sequenced was CD4+ T cells from PBMCs. Receptors were obtained from a human donor with Susac syndrome. CDR3s include the opening cysteine and the closing phenylalanine or tryptophan. A D gene is named only where the DNA matches it firmly. Where a row states a size, it is once, few, many or the class of an expanded clone; other rows omit it.

>-|TRBV19|TRBJ1-2|-
TGTGCCAGTAGTATAAACGCTCAGGGTGATGGCTACACCTTC
CASSINAQGDGYTF
>-|TRBV12-3/TRBV12-4|TRBJ1-5|-
TGTGCCAGCAGACCCCCGGATCAGCCCCAGCATTTT
CASRPPDQPQHF
>-|TRBV4-1|TRBJ2-3|once
TGCGCCAGCAGCCAAGATCAGCCGAGAGGGGGTACGCAGTATTTT
CASSQDQPRGGTQYF
>-|TRBV13|TRBJ1-5|-
TGTGCCAGCAGCTTAGGCAAGCCGGTCGGGAATCAGCCCCAGCATTTT
CASSLGKPVGNQPQHF
>-|TRBV21-1|TRBJ2-5|-
TGTGCCAGCAGCAAAGCGCAGGGTGGGGAGACCCAGTACTTC
CASSKAQGGETQYF
>-|TRBV7-9|TRBJ2-6|once
TGTGCCAGCAGCCCCCGGGGGTTACGTGACGTCCTGACTTTC
CASSPRGLRDVLTF
>-|TRBV7-3|TRBJ2-2|-
TGTGCCAGCAGCTTACGTGGGGTCACCGGGGAGCTGTTTTTT
CASSLRGVTGELFF
>TRBD1|TRBV7-9|TRBJ1-2|-
TGTGCCAGCAGCTTAAGCGGGGGACAGGGATCGAATGGCTACACCTTC
CASSLSGGQGSNGYTF
>-|TRBV9|TRBJ2-3|-
TGTGCCAGCAGCCACCCCCGTGGCGGGACTTCAGATACGCAGTATTTT
CASSHPRGGTSDTQYF
>TRBD2|TRBV5-1|TRBJ2-1|-
TGCGCCAGCAGCTTTTTAGCGGGAGAAGGGGCCAATGAGCAGTTCTTC
CASSFLAGEGANEQFF
>-|TRBV30|TRBJ1-1|-
TGTGCCTGGAGTGTGGGCCAGCCGAACACTGAAGCTTTCTTT
CAWSVGQPNTEAFF
>-|TRBV21-1|TRBJ2-1|-
TGTGCCAGCAGCAATGGTCTAGCGGATTACAATGAGCAGTTCTTC
CASSNGLADYNEQFF
>-|TRBV20-1|TRBJ1-4|-
TGCAGTGCTAGAACCCTCACCCCAACTAATGAAAAACTGTTTTTT
CSARTLTPTNEKLFF
>-|TRBV11-2|TRBJ1-4|-
TGTGCCAGCAGCTTAGATCTGGACCTGGCTGAAAAACTGTTTTTT
CASSLDLDLAEKLFF
>-|TRBV5-4|TRBJ2-1|-
TGTGCCAGCAGCTTAGCGGGGACATCACCCCTCAATGAGCAGTTCTTC
CASSLAGTSPLNEQFF
>-|TRBV15|TRBJ1-2|-
TGTGCCACCAGCAGAGATTTTGCACGAGATGGCTACACCTTC
CATSRDFARDGYTF
>TRBD1|TRBV29-1|TRBJ2-5|-
TGCAGCGTTCGGGGACAGCCTCGAGAGACCCAGTACTTC
CSVRGQPRETQYF